These 6 T cell receptor beta chains originate from one sample sequenced in a study of OX40 agonist ivuxolimab in advanced cancers. The protocol was immunoSEQ multiplex PCR, while the TCRdb copy is restricted to in-frame clones and leaves out a portion. This table holds some 80,000 clones, approximately 85% found once. The material was CD4+ or CD8+ T cells sorted from blood, obtained in a trial of the OX40 agonist ivuxolimab. The receptors were sampled from an adult with an advanced solid tumor such as melanoma, head and neck, liver or kidney cancer.

V usage is TRBV7-2 and J usage is TRBJ2-7; D is undetermined. Germline loops: CDR1 SGHTA, CDR2 FQGNSA. V was shortened by 0 bases and J by 7 bases, with 13 bases between the two germline ends. This CDR3 has 14 residues. The DNA of the CDR3 is TGTGCCAGCAGCTTAGCTAGGACCGGAATGGAGCAGTACTTC. Amino acids: CASSLARTGMEQYF.

The V gene is TRBV5-4, the J gene TRBJ2-7; TRBD1 might be the D (6 bases). CDR1 is SGHNT, CDR2 YYREEE, per germline (reference sequence). The CDR3 consists of 14 residues. V was pared by 5 bases and J by 2 bases, with 14 bases between. In DNA, the CDR3 is TGTGCCAGCAGGTCTTCGACAGGAGCCTACGAGCAGTACTTC. This sequence encodes CASRSSTGAYEQYF.

V and J are TRBV28 and TRBJ1-4, with no clear D. The CDR3 covers 12 residues. CDR1 and CDR2 (germline): MDHEN, SYDVKM. With 5 bases removed from V and 10 bases from J, the gap between germline ends came to 11 bases. CDR3 in amino acids: CASSVGSGKLFF. The CDR3 nucleotides read TGTGCCAGCAGTGTAGGGTCGGGAAAACTGTTTTTT.

The genes are TRBV7-2 and TRBJ2-5; D perhaps matches TRBD1 (6 bases). Germline V gene data show CDR1 as SGHTA and CDR2 as FQGNSA. CDR3 length equals 15 residues. Trimming left V 6 bases short and J 1 base short, with 15 bases between. The CDR3 DNA is TGTGCCAGCAGTCTTCTCCGGGACATCCAAGAGACCCAGTACTTC. Protein product: CASSLLRDIQETQYF. The variable domain in full, with the rest retrieved from reference TRBV7-2 and TRBJ2-5, is GAGVSQSPSNKVTEKGKDVELRCDPISGHTALYWYRQSLGQGLEFLIYFQGNSAPDKSGLPSDRFSAERTGGSVSTLTIQRTQQEDSAVYLCASSLLRDIQETQYFGPGTRLLVL.

This rearrangement joins TRBV27 to TRBJ1-1; D is undetermined. Germline V lookup: CDR1 MNHEY, CDR2 SMNVEV (reference sequence). This CDR3 contains 12 residues. V lost 3 bases and J 8 bases, leaving 10 bases between the germline ends. CDR3 region: CASSFNGREAFF. As DNA, the CDR3 is TGTGCCAGCAGTTTCAACGGGCGGGAAGCTTTCTTT.

This chain joins TRBV29-1 and TRBJ2-1, with TRBD2 as a possible D gene (5 bases). The CDR3 extends over 13 amino acids. The germline V gene encodes CDR1 SQVTM and CDR2 ANQGSEA. The V gene lost 4 bases and the J gene lost 4 bases, with 11 bases spanning the gap. CDR3 sequence: CSVGGFSYNEQFF. CDR3 coding DNA: TGCAGCGTTGGCGGGTTTTCGTACAATGAGCAGTTCTTC.